This T cell receptor (beta chain) comes out of a study of blood T cells in healthy people across ages. For the second PCR, which ran for 7 to 11 cycles, a sample-barcoded 5' primer and a J-beta primer mix were used. Each cDNA was tagged by a template-switch adaptor containing 12 random nucleotides. One entry per CDR3 protein, called by TCRdb with MiXCR from the 5' RACE reads. The sample consists of some 1.7 million distinct CDR3 sequences, about 28% of them appearing once. This clonotype appeared a few times. Its antigen is not identified. Investigators took about 10 milliliters of peripheral blood from every donor. General study results and limits: Both naive CD4+ cell counts and diversity were greater in long-lived donors than in aged donors.

The CDR3 is made up of 14 amino acids. Per the germline V gene, CDR1 is MDHEN and CDR2 is SYDVKM. V was pared by 3 bases and J by 9 bases, with 17 bases between. The receptor was derived from a woman aged 25 to 39 in good health. The sample taken for sequencing was blood. The chain is built from TRBV28 and TRBJ1-2, with D perhaps matching TRBD1 (6 bases). This CDR3 reads CASSFSNRVERYTF. CDR3 DNA sequence: TGTGCCAGCAGTTTCTCCAACAGGGTCGAACGCTACACCTTC.